The rows below give T cell receptor beta chains drawn from one sample of a study of cytomegalovirus exposure and HLA in healthy donors. TCRdb keeps only in-frame clones here, not all; method: immunoSEQ multiplex PCR. The sample yields 150,000 to 200,000 clones, roughly 79% seen once. The sequenced sample was PBMCs. These receptors originate from a man aged 35-49 years in good health and CMV-seronegative. CDR3s include the opening cysteine and the closing phenylalanine or tryptophan. D genes are given only for firm matches. Where a row states a size, it is once, few, many or the class of an expanded clone; other rows omit it.

j_call d_call clone_size v_call cdr3_length cdr3_nt cdr3_aa
TRBJ1-2 NA NA TRBV6-5 13 TGTGCCAGCAGCCCAGACGGGATCTATGGCTACACCTTC CASSPDGIYGYTF
TRBJ2-7 NA NA TRBV20-1 11 TGCAGTGCTTCAGATTACTACGAGCAGTACTTC CSASDYYEQYF
TRBJ2-5 NA NA TRBV27 13 TGTGCCAGCAGTACGACAGTTCAAGAGACCCAGTACTTC CASSTTVQETQYF
TRBJ1-2 TRBD1 NA TRBV13 16 TGTGCCAGCAGCCCCAACCCCAGGGGGACAGCGAGCGGCTACACCTTC CASSPNPRGTASGYTF
TRBJ2-1 TRBD2 NA TRBV28 16 TGTGCCAGCAGTTTTGAGTCGCTAGCGGGAGATAATGAGCAGTTCTTC CASSFESLAGDNEQFF
TRBJ2-7 TRBD1 NA TRBV30 14 TGTGCCGGGTCTTGGGACAGGGTATCCTACGAGCAGTACTTC CAGSWDRVSYEQYF
TRBJ2-5 NA once TRBV28 13 TGTGCCAGCAGTTTCCCCAGTCGAGAGACCCAGTACTTC CASSFPSRETQYF
TRBJ2-3 NA NA TRBV5-1 13 TGCGCCAGCAGCCTACAACTAGGAGATACGCAGTATTTT CASSLQLGDTQYF
TRBJ1-3 NA NA TRBV7-9 15 TGTGCCAGCAGCTCGATCAGGGGATCTGGAAACACCATATATTTT CASSSIRGSGNTIYF
TRBJ1-5 NA NA TRBV10-3 15 TGTCCCCTTCTGGGGGCGGAAGCTCGCAATCAGCCCCAGCATTTT CPLLGAEARNQPQHF
TRBJ1-1 NA NA TRBV9 15 TGTGCCAGCAGCCCGAGCCCTGGACTTAACACTGAAGCTTTCTTT CASSPSPGLNTEAFF
TRBJ2-1 TRBD2 NA TRBV19 12 TGTGCCAGTAGTCGCGGGAGTGATGAGCAGTTCTTC CASSRGSDEQFF
TRBJ2-1 NA NA TRBV7-3 14 TGTGCCAGCAGCTTAGGAGGCCTCACGGATGAGCAGTTCTTC CASSLGGLTDEQFF
TRBJ2-3 TRBD1 few TRBV30 14 TGTGCCTGGAGGGGGACAGATGCGACAGATACGCAGTATTTT CAWRGTDATDTQYF
TRBJ2-7 NA NA TRBV27 10 TGTGCCTCGGGCAGGGTCGAGCAGTACTTC CASGRVEQYF
TRBJ2-5 TRBD1 NA TRBV5-1 15 TGCGCCAGCAGTTTCTCCGGGACAGGGGAAGAGACCCAGTACTTC CASSFSGTGEETQYF
TRBJ2-1 NA NA TRBV5-1 15 TGCGCCAGCAGCTTAACAGGGGGGGGTTATAATGAGCAGTTCTTC CASSLTGGGYNEQFF
TRBJ1-1 NA once TRBV6-5 12 TGTGCCAGCAGCGACCGCGGGGCGACGGCTTTCTTT CASSDRGATAFF
TRBJ1-1 TRBD1 few TRBV5-1 16 TGCGCCAGCAGCGAGACTCCGGGACAGGGTCGACCTGAAGCTTTCTTT CASSETPGQGRPEAFF
TRBJ1-1 NA NA TRBV28 11 TGTGCCAGCATCATGAACACTGAAGCTTTCTTT CASIMNTEAFF
TRBJ2-1 TRBD1 few TRBV29-1 14 TGCAGCGTCGAAGGTGACAGGGCCTACAATGAGCAGTTCTTC CSVEGDRAYNEQFF
TRBJ2-1 TRBD2 NA TRBV9 17 TGTGCCAGCAGCGTAGCTGCGTCGCCTAGCGGAAACAATGAGCAGTTCTTC CASSVAASPSGNNEQFF
TRBJ2-3 NA NA TRBV6-1 15 TGTGCCAGCAGTGAAGCAAGGGGCGGCACAGATACGCAGTATTTT CASSEARGGTDTQYF
TRBJ2-3 TRBD1 NA TRBV27 14 TGTGCCAGCAGTTCACAGGGGGCCACAGATACGCAGTATTTT CASSSQGATDTQYF
TRBJ1-2 NA NA TRBV29-1 14 TGCAGCGTTGAAACCTTACACCCTCTCTATGGCTACACCTTC CSVETLHPLYGYTF
TRBJ2-1 TRBD2 NA TRBV7-9 15 TGTGCCTCCCAGAGGTATCTAGCGGGAGACCGTGAGCAGTTCTTC CASQRYLAGDREQFF
TRBJ2-1 TRBD2 NA TRBV4-1 18 TGCGCCAGCAGCCAAGGTGGGGCTAGCGGGAGGGCCCGCAATGAGCAGTTCTTC CASSQGGASGRARNEQFF
TRBJ1-2 NA NA TRBV9 15 TGTGCCAGCAGCGTAGCGGAGCAGCCTCTCTATGGCTACACCTTC CASSVAEQPLYGYTF
TRBJ2-7 TRBD1 NA TRBV19 15 TGTGCCAGTAGTATGGCGGGACAGGGGACCTACGAGCAGTACTTC CASSMAGQGTYEQYF
TRBJ1-2 NA NA TRBV7-3 13 TGTGCCAGCAGCTCCTCAGGGGTCTATGGCTACACCTTC CASSSSGVYGYTF
TRBJ2-1 NA NA TRBV7-2 14 TGTGCCAGCAGCTTCGGGATTCCTGGGGATGAGCAGTTCTTC CASSFGIPGDEQFF
TRBJ1-2 NA NA TRBV11-2 14 TGTGCCAGCAGCTTAGTAGGGGATGACTATGGCTACACCTTC CASSLVGDDYGYTF
TRBJ2-7 NA NA TRBV28 14 TGTGCCAGCACCTTAAACGTCGCGGGGTACGAGCAGTACTTC CASTLNVAGYEQYF
TRBJ1-2 NA NA TRBV6-1 13 TGTGCCAGCAGTAAAAATTCCGACTATGGCTACACCTTC CASSKNSDYGYTF
TRBJ1-4 TRBD1 NA TRBV7-2 14 TGTGCCAGCAGCCCGCAGACAGGGTATGAAAAACTGTTTTTT CASSPQTGYEKLFF
TRBJ1-1 TRBD1 NA TRBV27 15 TGTGCCAGCAGTTTGGACAGGGGGCGAGGCACTGAAGCTTTCTTT CASSLDRGRGTEAFF
TRBJ2-1 NA few TRBV5-6 15 TGTGCCAGCAGGGCGGGGTTCAGCTCCTACAATGAGCAGTTCTTC CASRAGFSSYNEQFF
TRBJ1-1 NA NA TRBV10-3 12 TGTGCCACCAAGAAGGGGGACACTGAAGCTTTCTTT CATKKGDTEAFF
TRBJ1-2 NA NA TRBV9 13 TGTGCCAGCAGCGTAGGGCCGGAGTATGGCTACACCTTC CASSVGPEYGYTF